These 14 T cell receptor beta chains were all obtained from the same sample, sequenced in a study of T cells in Graves' hyperthyroidism and ophthalmopathy. Amplified TCR beta CDR3 regions came from RNA transcripts. RT-PCR in the first round (using the HTBI primer set) targeted the TCR CDR3. TCRdb called the multiplex PCR reads again in MiXCR, with one record for every CDR3 protein. The sample consists of 240,000 or so distinct CDR3 sequences, less than 20% of them appearing once. Sequences were obtained from blood. The receptors come from a young woman with Graves' ophthalmopathy.

This clonotype was observed at least ten times. J is TRBJ1-4 and V is TRBV7-8; D gene ambiguous. The V end lost 5 bases, the J end lost 0 bases, and 13 bases lay between the germline ends. Germline CDR1 and CDR2: SGHVS and FQNEAQ. CDR3 length equals 16 residues. CDR3 nucleotides: TGTGCCAGCAGCCAAAATGGGAGGGCAACTAATGAAAAACTGTTTTTT. Protein: CASSQNGRATNEKLFF.

This clonotype was seen a few times. A read error is possible here, since a much larger clone lies one base away. V is TRBV7-9 and J is TRBJ1-1; D is ambiguous. This CDR3 region has 13 residues. Looked up from germline, CDR1 is SEHNR and CDR2 is FQNEAQ (reference sequence). The V end was cut by 8 bases, the J end by 0 bases, with 10 bases between. The CDR3 protein is CASAYPMNTEAFF. The CDR3, as DNA: TGTGCCAGCGCATACCCCATGAACACTGAAGCTTTCTTT. Full variable domain (outside the CDR3, taken from reference TRBV7-9 and TRBJ1-1): DTGVSQNPRHKITKRGQNVTFRCDPISEHNRLYWYRQTLGQGPEFLTYFQNEAQLEKSRLLSDRFSAERPKGSFSTLEIQRTEQGDSAMYLCASAYPMNTEAFFGQGTRLTVV.

This clonotype was seen a few times. A clone one base away is much larger, so this may be a read error. The chain couples TRBV29-1 to TRBJ2-1, with D maybe TRBD1 (6 bases). The ends were cut back, 6 bases at V and 6 bases at J, with 15 bases in the middle. The CDR3 is 13 residues long. Germline values: CDR1 SQVTM, CDR2 ANQGSEA. In DNA form, the CDR3 reads TGCAGCGTCACAACGGACAGATGCAATGAGCAGTTCTTC. Its translation: CSVTTDRCNEQFF.

This clonotype has at least ten counts. The chain joins TRBV20-1 to TRBJ2-7; TRBD2 is a possible D gene (5 bases). The CDR3 length is 11 residues. Per germline, CDR1 DFQATT and CDR2 SNEGSKA (reference sequence). The V end was cut by 2 bases, the J end by 6 bases, with 8 bases between. The CDR3 DNA is TGCAGTGCTAGACAAACTAGCGAGCAGTACTTC. Encoded protein: CSARQTSEQYF.

The V and J genes are TRBV7-2 and TRBJ2-1; 9 positions agree with TRBD2. Germline lookup yields CDR1 SGHTA and CDR2 FQGNSA. The CDR3 is 17 amino acids. J gave up 7 bases and V 5 bases, and 15 bases lay outside the gene matches. The CDR3 DNA follows: TGTGCCAGCAGCAAACCCGCGAGGGTAGCGGGAGTGAATGAGCAGTTCTTC. It yields the protein CASSKPARVAGVNEQFF.

The chain carries TRBV28 and TRBJ1-2; 11 positions match TRBD1. Germline assignment: CDR1 MDHEN and CDR2 SYDVKM. The CDR3 is 15 amino acids. Germline trimming cut 7 bases from V and 5 bases from J; bases unmatched to any gene: 9. Here the CDR3 DNA reads TGTGCCAGCATCCCGGGGACAGGGGGAAGGTATGGCTACACCTTC. This gives the protein CASIPGTGGRYGYTF.

This clonotype has at least ten counts. The rearrangement joins TRBV2 to TRBJ2-5; 10 positions match TRBD1. V dropped 5 bases and J dropped 4; count of bases not matched to a gene: 7. In germline, CDR1 is SNHLY, CDR2 FYNNEI. The CDR3 spans 15 residues. The CDR3 DNA sequence: TGTGCCAGCAGTCCCGGGACAGGGGTCTCAGAGACCCAGTACTTC. This codes for CASSPGTGVSETQYF.

The chain joins TRBV5-4 to TRBJ2-5, with D tentatively TRBD2 (5 bases). V was shortened by 0 bases and J by 5 bases, with 14 bases between the two germline ends. The germline gives CDR1 SGHNT, CDR2 YYREEE (reference sequence). The length of the CDR3 is 15 residues. CDR3 protein: CASSLGTTGWETQYF. Written as DNA, the CDR3 is TGTGCCAGCAGCTTGGGGACGACGGGGTGGGAGACCCAGTACTTC.

The chain combines TRBV4-1 with TRBJ2-1; D is perhaps TRBD1 or TRBD2 (5 bases each). The V end was cut by 4 bases, the J end by 3 bases, with 22 bases between. This CDR3 contains 18 residues. Germline lookup yields CDR1 MGHRA and CDR2 YSYEKL. Here the CDR3 DNA reads TGCGCCAGCAGCCCTACCCCCGTGGGGGAGTTGATCTACAATGAGCAGTTCTTC. Amino acids: CASSPTPVGELIYNEQFF.

This clonotype was counted many times. V gene TRBV7-8 combines with J gene TRBJ1-2; tentative D call: TRBD1 (6 bases). Germline CDR1 and CDR2: SGHVS and FQNEAQ. The CDR3 extends over 14 amino acids. Trimming pared 5 bases from V and 6 bases from J, leaving 16 bases between. The CDR3 coding sequence is TGTGCCAGCAGCCCAGCCGGGGGGGCGAATGGCTACACCTTC. This sequence encodes CASSPAGGANGYTF.

This clonotype was seen a few times. The V call is TRBV12-3 or TRBV12-4, the J call TRBJ1-3; D is unresolved. The ends were cut back, 6 bases at V and 4 bases at J, with 7 bases in the middle. The CDR3 runs to 12 residues. CDR3 loop: CASRAGGNTIYF. In DNA, the CDR3 is TGTGCCAGCAGAGCCGGGGGAAACACCATATATTTT.

Many counts were recorded for this clonotype. V usage is TRBV19 and J usage is TRBJ1-1; D unresolved. The germline V gene has CDR1 LNHDA and CDR2 SQIVND (reference sequence). Between the trimmed V and J ends, which lost 8 bases and 4 bases, there was a span of 11 bases. CDR3 length: 12 amino acids. The CDR3 protein is CASSDRGTEAFF. DNA for the CDR3: TGTGCCAGTTCGGACCGCGGCACTGAAGCTTTCTTT.

Only a few counts were recorded for this clonotype. The chain employs TRBV13 and TRBJ2-2; 9 positions agree with TRBD1. Trimming removed 3 bases from V and 13 bases from J; junction bases left unmatched: 3. CDR1 PRHDT and CDR2 FYEKMQ come from the germline V gene (reference sequence). The CDR3 covers 12 residues. The CDR3 is CASSLVGQGLFF. The CDR3 DNA sequence: TGTGCCAGCAGCTTGGTGGGACAGGGGCTGTTTTTT.

This clonotype was detected many times. The chain employs TRBV6-1 and TRBJ1-2, with a tentative D call TRBD1 (6 bases). The CDR3 extends over 15 amino acids. CDR1 is MNHNS, CDR2 SASEGT, per germline. V was clipped by 1 base and J by 8 bases, with 17 bases between them. CDR3 coding DNA: TGTGCCAGCAGTGAAGACCAAACAGGGATGTTGGGCTACACCTTC. Residues: CASSEDQTGMLGYTF.